A selection of T cell receptor beta chains follows, all from one sample in a study of shared clonotypes between healthy human individuals. Profiling relied on immunoSEQ multiplex PCR, and the TCRdb table lists in-frame clones only, not all of them. This table holds just over 2,000,000 clones, about 94% found once. Sequencing was carried out using naive CD8+ T cells sorted from blood. All receptors derive from a man aged 18 to 30 in good health. Each CDR3 is given with its conserved first and last residue. Each record gives: V gene, D gene, J gene, CDR3 protein, CDR3 DNA. D genes are given only for firm matches.

TRBV5-6	TRBD2	TRBJ2-7	CASSLELAGDYEQYF	TGTGCCAGCAGCTTGGAATTAGCGGGGGACTACGAGCAGTACTTC
TRBV18	NA	TRBJ2-3	CASSRAGTDTQYF	TGTGCCAGCTCACGGGCCGGCACAGATACGCAGTATTTT
TRBV15	NA	TRBJ2-2	CATRAGKGIGELFF	TGTGCCACCAGGGCGGGGAAGGGTATCGGGGAGCTGTTTTTT
TRBV5-1	TRBD1	TRBJ1-1	CASSLTGQGNTEAFF	TGCGCCAGCAGCTTGACGGGACAGGGAAATACTGAAGCTTTCTTT
TRBV4-3	TRBD1	TRBJ1-2	CASSHLTGTGGKDGYTF	TGCGCCAGCAGCCATCTAACCGGGACAGGGGGCAAAGATGGCTACACCTTC
TRBV10-2	NA	TRBJ1-1	CASKDSVEAFF	TGCGCCAGCAAAGATAGCGTCGAAGCTTTCTTT
TRBV7-9	NA	TRBJ2-6	CASSDRDTRIGANVLTF	TGTGCCAGCAGCGATCGGGACACTAGAATTGGGGCCAACGTCCTGACTTTC
TRBV15	NA	TRBJ2-7	CATSRDRRYEQYF	TGTGCCACCAGCAGAGACCGGAGGTACGAGCAGTACTTC
TRBV27	NA	TRBJ2-7	CASSHWWGAEQYF	TGTGCCAGCAGTCACTGGTGGGGGGCCGAGCAGTACTTC
TRBV25-1	TRBD1	TRBJ2-1	CASSEWGRGHKEWNEQFF	TGTGCCAGCAGTGAATGGGGCAGGGGGCACAAGGAATGGAATGAGCAGTTCTTC
TRBV29-1	TRBD2	TRBJ2-1	CSAEGFLAGDYNEQFF	TGCAGCGCCGAGGGGTTTTTAGCGGGAGACTACAATGAGCAGTTCTTC
TRBV11-2	TRBD2	TRBJ2-2	CASSFPSGGLNTGELFF	TGTGCCAGCAGCTTCCCTAGCGGGGGTCTGAACACCGGGGAGCTGTTTTTT
TRBV5-6	NA	TRBJ2-1	CASSADRESSYNEQFF	TGTGCCAGCAGCGCCGACAGAGAGAGCTCCTACAATGAGCAGTTCTTC
TRBV29-1	NA	TRBJ2-7	CSVEVWGDEQYF	TGCAGCGTTGAAGTGTGGGGAGACGAGCAGTACTTC
TRBV10-2	NA	TRBJ2-1	CASSDYADLSYNNEQFF	TGCGCCAGCAGTGATTATGCAGACCTCTCCTACAACAATGAGCAGTTCTTC
TRBV19	TRBD2	TRBJ2-2	CASSIWLAGVGANTGELFF	TGTGCCAGTAGTATCTGGTTAGCGGGAGTGGGGGCGAACACCGGGGAGCTGTTTTTT
TRBV27	NA	TRBJ2-7	CASSFEHSYEQYF	TGTGCCAGCAGTTTCGAGCATTCCTACGAGCAGTACTTC
TRBV30	NA	TRBJ2-2	CAWSIPTGELFF	TGTGCCTGGAGTATTCCAACCGGGGAGCTGTTTTTT
TRBV4-1	TRBD1	TRBJ2-7	CASSRETGAYEQYF	TGCGCCAGCAGCCGAGAGACAGGGGCCTACGAGCAGTACTTC
TRBV5-6	NA	TRBJ2-1	CASSFGEPAYNEQFF	TGTGCCAGCAGCTTTGGGGAGCCGGCCTACAATGAGCAGTTCTTC
TRBV27	NA	TRBJ1-1	CASSFGSNTEAFF	TGTGCCAGCAGTTTTGGGTCGAACACTGAAGCTTTCTTT
TRBV15	TRBD2	TRBJ2-2	CATSGLAGGRTGELFF	TGTGCCACCAGCGGGTTAGCGGGGGGGCGGACCGGGGAGCTGTTTTTT
TRBV6-4	TRBD1	TRBJ2-1	CASSGTGIGEQFF	TGTGCCAGCAGTGGGACAGGGATCGGGGAGCAGTTCTTC
TRBV13	NA	TRBJ2-3	CASSLRAPADTQYF	TGTGCCAGCAGCCTCCGAGCCCCAGCAGATACGCAGTATTTT
TRBV4-1	NA	TRBJ1-2	CASSQDLPEANYGYTF	TGCGCCAGCAGCCAAGATCTTCCAGAAGCTAACTATGGCTACACCTTC
TRBV7-8	TRBD2	TRBJ2-1	CASSLVAGAYNEQFF	TGTGCCAGCAGCTTAGTAGCGGGAGCTTACAATGAGCAGTTCTTC
TRBV2	NA	TRBJ1-5	CASSSTPRYGQPQHF	TGTGCCAGCAGTTCCACCCCCAGGTACGGTCAGCCCCAGCATTTT
TRBV6-5	NA	TRBJ1-3	CASSLTPSSGNTIYF	TGTGCCAGCAGTTTGACCCCGAGCTCTGGAAACACCATATATTTT
TRBV4-3	NA	TRBJ1-2	CASSQGLSQLGYGYTF	TGCGCCAGCAGCCAAGGTTTATCGCAGCTTGGGTATGGCTACACCTTC
TRBV4-1	TRBD2	TRBJ2-7	CASRLDGGSSYEQYF	TGCGCCAGCAGGCTGGACGGGGGGAGCTCCTACGAGCAGTACTTC
TRBV2	NA	TRBJ1-1	CASSESLEAFF	TGTGCCAGCAGTGAATCCCTTGAAGCTTTCTTT